This T cell receptor (beta chain) was found in a study of cytotoxic CD8 clonotypes in ibrutinib-treated CLL. Generated by immunoSEQ multiplex PCR, the TCRdb table keeps only in-frame clones and is missing some. Among around 310,000 clones listed, around four fifths were seen once. The CDR3 has 17 amino acids. With 0 bases removed from V and 0 bases from J, the gap between germline ends came to 12 bases. Germline loops: CDR1 LGHNA, CDR2 YSLEER. Specimen: PBMCs, collected before ibrutinib treatment. The origin of this receptor is a human donor with chronic lymphocytic leukemia. The V gene is TRBV4-3, the J gene TRBJ1-3; no firm D call. The CDR3 bases are TGCGCCAGCAGCCAAGATCAGGCCGGCCACTCTGGAAACACCATATATTTT. The encoded protein is CASSQDQAGHSGNTIYF.